Listed below are T cell receptor beta chains from one sample, sequenced in a study of blood T cell repertoires in COVID-19. Some clones are missing from TCRdb's copy, which holds only in-frame ones; the method was immunoSEQ multiplex PCR. The sample records 150,000 to 200,000 clones, about 86% being singletons. Sequencing input: peripheral blood. The receptors shown here come from a woman in her 70s with COVID-19, enrolled during active disease. CDR3s include the opening cysteine and the closing phenylalanine or tryptophan. D genes are given only for firm matches. Some rows mark clone size as missing; the rest say once, few, many or name a class of expanded clone.

abundance: NA; len: 13; v_gene: TRBV18; d_gene: NA; j_gene: TRBJ1-5; CDR3nt: TGTGCCAGCTCTTTTGGCAGGTTACAGCCCCAGCATTTT; CDR3aa: CASSFGRLQPQHF
abundance: NA; len: 14; v_gene: TRBV29-1; d_gene: TRBD1; j_gene: TRBJ1-5; CDR3nt: TGCAGCGTTGTCTTAGGACAGGGCCATCAGCCCCAGCATTTT; CDR3aa: CSVVLGQGHQPQHF
abundance: NA; len: 17; v_gene: TRBV5-1; d_gene: TRBD1; j_gene: TRBJ1-6; CDR3nt: TGCGCCAGCAGCTTTGAGTATGGGACAGAGATTAATTCACCCCTCCACTTT; CDR3aa: CASSFEYGTEINSPLHF
abundance: NA; len: 14; v_gene: TRBV7-3; d_gene: TRBD2; j_gene: TRBJ2-1; CDR3nt: TGTGCCAGCAGTACAGGGACTAGTCAGAATGAGCAGTTCTTC; CDR3aa: CASSTGTSQNEQFF
abundance: NA; len: 12; v_gene: TRBV6-5; d_gene: NA; j_gene: TRBJ2-1; CDR3nt: TGTGCCAGCAGTCCGATCCAGGGTGGGCAGTTCTTC; CDR3aa: CASSPIQGGQFF
abundance: NA; len: 14; v_gene: TRBV18; d_gene: TRBD1; j_gene: TRBJ2-3; CDR3nt: TGTGCCAGCTCCCAAATGACAGGGTCAGATACGCAGTATTTT; CDR3aa: CASSQMTGSDTQYF
abundance: NA; len: 16; v_gene: TRBV19; d_gene: NA; j_gene: TRBJ2-2; CDR3nt: TGTGCCAGTAGTATTGGGGGACAACGGGACACCGGGGAGCTGTTTTTT; CDR3aa: CASSIGGQRDTGELFF
abundance: NA; len: 14; v_gene: TRBV18; d_gene: NA; j_gene: TRBJ2-5; CDR3nt: TGTGCCAGCTCACCTATTCTAACAGAAGAGACCCAGTACTTC; CDR3aa: CASSPILTEETQYF
abundance: NA; len: 16; v_gene: TRBV5-1; d_gene: NA; j_gene: TRBJ1-1; CDR3nt: TGCGCCAGCAGCTTGGGGGCAGAAACCTTGAACACTGAAGCTTTCTTT; CDR3aa: CASSLGAETLNTEAFF
abundance: NA; len: 17; v_gene: TRBV29-1; d_gene: TRBD1; j_gene: TRBJ2-6; CDR3nt: TGCAGCGTTTACCCGGGACAGGGGGGCTCTGGGGCCAACGTCCTGACTTTC; CDR3aa: CSVYPGQGGSGANVLTF
abundance: NA; len: 15; v_gene: TRBV9; d_gene: NA; j_gene: TRBJ1-5; CDR3nt: TGTGCCAGCAGCGTAGATCAGGGGCGATGGGTACCCCAGCATTTT; CDR3aa: CASSVDQGRWVPQHF
abundance: NA; len: 13; v_gene: TRBV29-1; d_gene: TRBD2; j_gene: TRBJ2-7; CDR3nt: TGCAGCGCCCGGGAGGGCCTCGCGTTCGAGCAGTACTTC; CDR3aa: CSAREGLAFEQYF
abundance: NA; len: 13; v_gene: TRBV5-4; d_gene: NA; j_gene: TRBJ1-1; CDR3nt: TGTGCCAGCAGCTTGGCAGGGAACACTGAAGCTTTCTTT; CDR3aa: CASSLAGNTEAFF
abundance: few; len: 14; v_gene: TRBV28; d_gene: TRBD1; j_gene: TRBJ1-2; CDR3nt: TGTGCCAGCAGAATTGGGACAGGGGACTATGGCTACACCTTC; CDR3aa: CASRIGTGDYGYTF
abundance: once; len: 15; v_gene: TRBV11-1; d_gene: NA; j_gene: TRBJ2-7; CDR3nt: TGTGCCAGCAGCTTAGAGACTTCGGGTGCCTACGAGCAGTACTTC; CDR3aa: CASSLETSGAYEQYF
abundance: once; len: 17; v_gene: TRBV5-6; d_gene: TRBD2; j_gene: TRBJ2-4; CDR3nt: TGTGCCAGCAGCTTGGAGGCTAGCGGGACAGCCAAAAACATTCAGTACTTC; CDR3aa: CASSLEASGTAKNIQYF
abundance: NA; len: 15; v_gene: TRBV5-1; d_gene: TRBD1; j_gene: TRBJ1-6; CDR3nt: TGCGCCAGCAGCTTGCTGTCAGGGGGTAATTCACCCCTCCACTTT; CDR3aa: CASSLLSGGNSPLHF
abundance: NA; len: 17; v_gene: TRBV7-6; d_gene: NA; j_gene: TRBJ2-2; CDR3nt: TGTGCCAGCAGTAATGGTGGCGCAGGGCCAAACACCGGGGAGCTGTTTTTT; CDR3aa: CASSNGGAGPNTGELFF
abundance: NA; len: 15; v_gene: TRBV11-2; d_gene: TRBD1; j_gene: TRBJ1-1; CDR3nt: TGTGCCAGCAGCTCCTTTGGACAGGGGTACACTGAAGCTTTCTTT; CDR3aa: CASSSFGQGYTEAFF
abundance: NA; len: 14; v_gene: TRBV4-2; d_gene: NA; j_gene: TRBJ2-3; CDR3nt: TGTGCCAGCAGCCAAGATACAGGCACAGATACGCAGTATTTT; CDR3aa: CASSQDTGTDTQYF
abundance: NA; len: 14; v_gene: TRBV5-1; d_gene: TRBD2; j_gene: TRBJ2-3; CDR3nt: TGCGCCAGCAGGTTGACTAGCGGGGCTGATACGCAGTATTTT; CDR3aa: CASRLTSGADTQYF
abundance: NA; len: 16; v_gene: TRBV19; d_gene: NA; j_gene: TRBJ1-4; CDR3nt: TGTGCCAGTAGTGTCGAATCACCTACAACTAATGAAAAACTGTTTTTT; CDR3aa: CASSVESPTTNEKLFF
abundance: NA; len: 11; v_gene: TRBV28; d_gene: NA; j_gene: TRBJ1-2; CDR3nt: TGTGCCAGCATGCGGCCTCCCGGCTACACCTTC; CDR3aa: CASMRPPGYTF
abundance: NA; len: 15; v_gene: TRBV7-3; d_gene: TRBD1; j_gene: TRBJ1-4; CDR3nt: TGTGCCAGCAGCTTAAAGGGGGCCACTAATGAAAAACTGTTTTTT; CDR3aa: CASSLKGATNEKLFF
abundance: NA; len: 13; v_gene: TRBV10-3; d_gene: NA; j_gene: TRBJ2-3; CDR3nt: TGTGCCATCAGTGAGTCAGGGGTGGATACGCAGTATTTT; CDR3aa: CAISESGVDTQYF
abundance: NA; len: 14; v_gene: TRBV7-3; d_gene: TRBD1; j_gene: TRBJ2-1; CDR3nt: TGTGCCAGCAGCCCAGGACAGGGGGCGATTGAGCAGTTCTTC; CDR3aa: CASSPGQGAIEQFF
abundance: NA; len: 16; v_gene: TRBV29-1; d_gene: NA; j_gene: TRBJ2-2; CDR3nt: TGCAGCGTTGAAGAAGGGGGCTTTGGGAGGACCGGGGAGCTGTTTTTT; CDR3aa: CSVEEGGFGRTGELFF
abundance: NA; len: 14; v_gene: TRBV20-1; d_gene: NA; j_gene: TRBJ1-6; CDR3nt: TGCAGTGCTAGTACTGGCCAGACAAATTCACCCCTCCACTTT; CDR3aa: CSASTGQTNSPLHF
abundance: NA; len: 13; v_gene: TRBV3-1/TRBV3-2; d_gene: TRBD1; j_gene: TRBJ1-1; CDR3nt: TGTGCCAGCAGCCAAGGACAGGGGAGCGAGGCTTTCTTT; CDR3aa: CASSQGQGSEAFF
abundance: NA; len: 14; v_gene: TRBV4-1; d_gene: NA; j_gene: TRBJ1-1; CDR3nt: TGCGCCAGCAGCCCCTCACGGGGAGGTGCTGAAGCTTTCTTT; CDR3aa: CASSPSRGGAEAFF
abundance: NA; len: 18; v_gene: TRBV30; d_gene: TRBD1; j_gene: TRBJ2-2; CDR3nt: TGTGCCTGGAGTGTTGGGACAGGGGGAATCATGGACACCGGGGAGCTGTTTTTT; CDR3aa: CAWSVGTGGIMDTGELFF
abundance: NA; len: 14; v_gene: TRBV5-1; d_gene: NA; j_gene: TRBJ2-5; CDR3nt: TGCGCCAGCAGCCCTGGGACTGCAAGGGAGACCCAGTACTTC; CDR3aa: CASSPGTARETQYF
abundance: once; len: 12; v_gene: TRBV6-5; d_gene: NA; j_gene: TRBJ2-1; CDR3nt: TGTGCCAGCAGTATCACAGGGACGGATAAGTTCTTC; CDR3aa: CASSITGTDKFF
abundance: NA; len: 14; v_gene: TRBV5-1; d_gene: NA; j_gene: TRBJ1-1; CDR3nt: TGCGCCAGCAAACTTCAGGGGATGAACACTGAAGCTTTCTTT; CDR3aa: CASKLQGMNTEAFF
abundance: NA; len: 16; v_gene: TRBV6-4; d_gene: NA; j_gene: TRBJ2-1; CDR3nt: TGTGCCAGCAGTGACGGGGGCCGGTTTGAGGTTTGGGAGCAGTTCTTC; CDR3aa: CASSDGGRFEVWEQFF
abundance: NA; len: 15; v_gene: TRBV4-1; d_gene: NA; j_gene: TRBJ1-2; CDR3nt: TGCGCCAGCAGCCAAGATTCGGGGGGTAACTATGGCTACACCTTC; CDR3aa: CASSQDSGGNYGYTF
abundance: NA; len: 14; v_gene: TRBV28; d_gene: NA; j_gene: TRBJ2-2; CDR3nt: TGTGCCAGCAGTTTCCAGGGGCGCATCGGGGAGCTGTTTTTT; CDR3aa: CASSFQGRIGELFF
abundance: once; len: 15; v_gene: TRBV24-1; d_gene: TRBD1; j_gene: TRBJ1-1; CDR3nt: TGTGCCACCAGTGATACCTCGGACAGGGTCTCTGAAGCTTTCTTT; CDR3aa: CATSDTSDRVSEAFF
abundance: NA; len: 14; v_gene: TRBV3-1/TRBV3-2; d_gene: TRBD2; j_gene: TRBJ2-2; CDR3nt: TGTGCCAGCACTACTAGCGGCGCCACCGGGGAGCTGTTTTTT; CDR3aa: CASTTSGATGELFF
abundance: NA; len: 14; v_gene: TRBV30; d_gene: NA; j_gene: TRBJ1-2; CDR3nt: TGTGCCTGGAGTGTCCCAGGATTATACTATGGCTACACCTTC; CDR3aa: CAWSVPGLYYGYTF
abundance: NA; len: 15; v_gene: TRBV28; d_gene: TRBD1; j_gene: TRBJ1-2; CDR3nt: TGTGCCAGCAGCCGGACAGGGGGGGCTAACTATGGCTACACCTTC; CDR3aa: CASSRTGGANYGYTF
abundance: few; len: 13; v_gene: TRBV29-1; d_gene: TRBD1; j_gene: TRBJ2-7; CDR3nt: TGCAGCGTTGCCGGGACAGGGTTCTACGAGCAGTACTTC; CDR3aa: CSVAGTGFYEQYF
abundance: NA; len: 15; v_gene: TRBV4-1; d_gene: TRBD1; j_gene: TRBJ2-7; CDR3nt: TGCGCCAGCAGCCAAGCACAGGGGTCCACCTACGAGCAGTACTTC; CDR3aa: CASSQAQGSTYEQYF
abundance: NA; len: 21; v_gene: TRBV7-8; d_gene: TRBD2; j_gene: TRBJ2-4; CDR3nt: TGTGCCAGCAGCTTAGTCCGTTTTCCAGGGGCTAGCGGGAGAGCCAAAAACATTCAGTACTTC; CDR3aa: CASSLVRFPGASGRAKNIQYF
abundance: NA; len: 13; v_gene: TRBV29-1; d_gene: NA; j_gene: TRBJ2-5; CDR3nt: TGCAGCGCTCTCCGGGAGAATCAAGAGACCCAGTACTTC; CDR3aa: CSALRENQETQYF
abundance: NA; len: 14; v_gene: TRBV3-1/TRBV3-2; d_gene: TRBD2; j_gene: TRBJ2-1; CDR3nt: TGTGCCAGCACTGCTAGCGGGAGGGCCGTTGTGCAGTTCTTC; CDR3aa: CASTASGRAVVQFF
abundance: NA; len: 14; v_gene: TRBV19; d_gene: NA; j_gene: TRBJ2-2; CDR3nt: TGTGCCAGTAGTAATAGGGACTGGGACGGGGAGCTGTTTTTT; CDR3aa: CASSNRDWDGELFF